The clone carrying this T cell receptor beta chain appeared a single time. The entry originates in a study of T cell repertoires in ileal Crohn's disease. Sequencing used immunoSEQ multiplex PCR; TCRdb keeps in-frame clones, though not all of them. This sample has around 15,000 clones, with under 80% found just once. Indicated time point: inflamed ileum from the surgical specimen. CDR3 length: 16 residues. The V end lost 6 bases, the J end lost 8 bases, and 25 bases lay between the germline ends. CDR1 is LNHDA and CDR2 is SQIVND in the germline V gene (reference sequence). Sequencing input: ileal tissue. The TCR originated in an adult with Crohn's disease. The genes are TRBV19 and TRBJ1-2; TRBD1 is a possible D gene (6 bases). CDR3 DNA sequence: TGTGCCAGTAGCCCCCCCCCGGGGGCCTCCAGTGGGGGCTACACCTTC. Translated: CASSPPPGASSGGYTF.